This TCR beta chain originates from a study of cytomegalovirus exposure and HLA in healthy donors. Primers included in the PCR were 60 Vbeta and 13 Jbeta primers. Profiling relied on immunoSEQ multiplex PCR, and the TCRdb table lists in-frame clones only, not all of them. Of 110,000 to 150,000 clones in the sample, around four fifths were seen once. The germline gives CDR1 SGHVS, CDR2 FNYEAQ. CDR3 length: 15 residues. J gave up 2 bases and V 5 bases, and 5 bases lay outside the gene matches. At collection, donors were nominally healthy, but unrecorded immune exposures were probable. Sequenced input: PBMCs. The chain is built from TRBV7-6 and TRBJ2-5; 10 bases fit TRBD2. The receptor was isolated from a man in his thirties or forties in good health and CMV-seronegative. CDR3 sequence: CASSPMTSGQETQYF. As DNA, the CDR3 is TGTGCCAGCAGCCCAATGACTAGCGGGCAAGAGACCCAGTACTTC.